This TCR beta chain came from a study of human versus mouse CDR3 diversity and MHC coevolution (dated by TCRdb to about 2017). About the investigation overall: The immunoSEQ assay was reported to detect one in 200,000 T cells and to minimize multiplex PCR amplification bias. Across mouse and human samples, each sample had between about 0.6 x 10^7 and 1.7 x 10^7 valid reads. Human naive CD4 T cell repertoires served as a reference for TCR selection on multiple MHC II alleles, compared against human-TCR-locus transgenic mice with single MHC II. The human cohort comprised three healthy volunteer blood donors, one aged 30 to 40, one aged 40 to 49 and one aged 60 to 70 at collection.

V ends up 7 bases short and J 8 bases short, with an unmatched junction base count of 9. For CDR1 and CDR2, the germline V gene lists SNHLY and FYNNEI. Reading from cysteine to phenylalanine, the CDR3 counts 14 amino acids. Only the CDR3 region is kept as DNA, spanning 42 bases read in frame from base 1. The investigation overall reported the following: On average, humans had more CDR3 deletions and insertions than mice, indicating greater exonuclease and TdT activity. Because human T cells were selected on about six MHC II alleles, repertoire diversity was not considered directly comparable between humans and mice. According to iCHAO1 estimates, humans had the largest TCR beta repertoire, 1.5 million to 2 million clonotypes, which was attributed likely to selection by multiple MHC II molecules. Among all compared groups, most of the three human donors had the lowest clonal inequality scores.

With respect to this clone: Its antigen is unknown. No quality values exist for individual bases; no much larger clone is one base distant.

Fluorescence-activated cell sorting was used to isolate naive CD4 T cells, defined as CD45RO-negative and CD62L-positive, from PBMCs. From each donor, around 51 ml of fresh peripheral blood was taken, and Ficoll density centrifugation was then used to isolate PBMCs. Sorting was performed on a FACSAria III instrument, with purity above 85% for all samples. The QIAGEN blood and tissue kit was used to extract genomic DNA from sorted cells, and the DNA was quantified on a NanoDrop 1000. Deep sequencing and quantification of TCR alpha and beta chains were performed on the immunoSEQ platform by multiplex PCR of genomic DNA. The source study handled its data this way. TCR sequences were annotated using IMGT gene and region definitions. Out-of-frame rearrangements were taken as a proxy for the preselection repertoire and were compared with in-frame clonotypes. To estimate repertoire size, the study used the iCHAO1 estimator that comes with the immunoSEQ platform. Clonal inequality was measured with a Gini index on in-frame amino acid clonotypes, based on the Lorenz curve. The intersect function in the R package tcR was used to count shared clonotypes, while the Jaccard index served to score similarity. Frequencies of V, J and V-J usage were subjected to principal component analysis with the R prcomp function, without normalization. What TCRdb holds here is the immuneACCESS table cut down to in-frame rearrangements. Part of the clones is not present; checked against another copy, under half of the missing clones reflect an unresolved V gene, and the others are unexplained. From that table come the V and J calls and clone size; the DNA was used to work out D and trimming. The sample data list 50,000 to 70,000 clones, and over 90% of these were observed just once. The ten largest account for approximately 17% of the sample.

The V and J segments used are TRBV2 and TRBJ1-4, with 8 junctional bases fitting TRBD1. This clonotype originated in a person between 60 and 69 years old in good health. The sequencing sample was made of naive CD4+ T cells from blood. The cell subset or site label, read with the paper, signifies: CD45RO-negative CD62L-positive naive CD4 T cells. The nucleotide sequence is given as TGTGCCAGCAATAATCCGGGACAGGCCGAAAAACTGTTTTTT. Its product reads: CASNNPGQAEKLFF.